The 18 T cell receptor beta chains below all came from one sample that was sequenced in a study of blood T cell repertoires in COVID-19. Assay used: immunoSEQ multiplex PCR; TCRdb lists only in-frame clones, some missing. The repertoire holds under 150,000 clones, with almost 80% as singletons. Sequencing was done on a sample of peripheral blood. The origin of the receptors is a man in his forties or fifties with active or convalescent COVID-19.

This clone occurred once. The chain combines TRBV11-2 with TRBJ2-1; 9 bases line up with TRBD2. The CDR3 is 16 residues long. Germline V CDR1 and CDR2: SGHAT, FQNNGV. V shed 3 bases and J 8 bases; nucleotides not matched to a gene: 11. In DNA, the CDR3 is TGTGCCAGCAGCTTTCGTGGGACTAGCTGGGGTGATGAGCAGTTCTTC. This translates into CASSFRGTSWGDEQFF.

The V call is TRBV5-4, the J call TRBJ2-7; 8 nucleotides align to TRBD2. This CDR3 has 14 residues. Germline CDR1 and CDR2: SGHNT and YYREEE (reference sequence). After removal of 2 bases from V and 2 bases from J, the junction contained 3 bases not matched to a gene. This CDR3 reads CASSFSGVTYEQYF. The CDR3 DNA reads TGTGCCAGCAGCTTTAGCGGGGTAACCTACGAGCAGTACTTC.

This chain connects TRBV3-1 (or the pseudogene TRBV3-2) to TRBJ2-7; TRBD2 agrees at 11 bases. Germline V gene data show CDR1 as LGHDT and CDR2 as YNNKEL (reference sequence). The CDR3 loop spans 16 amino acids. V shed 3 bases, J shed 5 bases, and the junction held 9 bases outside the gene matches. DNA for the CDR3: TGTGCCAGCAGCCAGTTTAGCGGGAGGGCCGAAGACGAGCAGTACTTC. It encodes CASSQFSGRAEDEQYF.

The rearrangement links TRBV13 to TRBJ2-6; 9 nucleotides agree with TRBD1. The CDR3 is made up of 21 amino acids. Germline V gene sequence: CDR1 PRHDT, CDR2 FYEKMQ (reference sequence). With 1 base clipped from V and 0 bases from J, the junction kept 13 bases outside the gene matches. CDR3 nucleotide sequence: TGTGCCAGCAGCTTAGAGGGGAGGACAGGGGCGTCCTACTCTGGGGCCAACGTCCTGACTTTC. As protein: CASSLEGRTGASYSGANVLTF.

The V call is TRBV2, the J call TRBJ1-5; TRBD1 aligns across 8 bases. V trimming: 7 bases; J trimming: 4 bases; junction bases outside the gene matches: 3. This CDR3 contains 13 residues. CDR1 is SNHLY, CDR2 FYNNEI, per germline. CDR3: CASMQGANQPQHF. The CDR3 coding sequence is TGTGCCAGCATGCAGGGGGCGAATCAGCCCCAGCATTTT. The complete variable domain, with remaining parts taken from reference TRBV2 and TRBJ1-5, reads EPEVTQTPSHQVTQMGQEVILRCVPISNHLYFYWYRQILGQKVEFLVSFYNNEISEKSEIFDDQFSVERPDGSNFTLKIRSTKLEDSAMYFCASMQGANQPQHFGDGTRLSIL.

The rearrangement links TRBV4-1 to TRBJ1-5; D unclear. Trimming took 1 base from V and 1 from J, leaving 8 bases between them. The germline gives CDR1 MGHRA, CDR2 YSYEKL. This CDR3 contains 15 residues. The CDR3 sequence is CASSQVPRSNQPQHF. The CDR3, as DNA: TGCGCCAGCAGCCAAGTTCCTCGGAGCAATCAGCCCCAGCATTTT.

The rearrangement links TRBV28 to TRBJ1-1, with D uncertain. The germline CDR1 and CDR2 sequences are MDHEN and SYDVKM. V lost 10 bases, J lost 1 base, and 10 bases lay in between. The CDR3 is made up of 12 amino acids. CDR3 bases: TGTGCCACTGTCGAGGGGAACACTGAAGCTTTCTTT. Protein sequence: CATVEGNTEAFF.

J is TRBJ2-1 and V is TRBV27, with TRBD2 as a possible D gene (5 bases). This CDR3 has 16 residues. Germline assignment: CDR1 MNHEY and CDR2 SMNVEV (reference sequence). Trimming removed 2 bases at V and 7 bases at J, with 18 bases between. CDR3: CASSLEGSWRLNEQFF. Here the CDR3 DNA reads TGTGCCAGCAGTTTAGAAGGGTCCTGGAGGCTTAATGAGCAGTTCTTC.

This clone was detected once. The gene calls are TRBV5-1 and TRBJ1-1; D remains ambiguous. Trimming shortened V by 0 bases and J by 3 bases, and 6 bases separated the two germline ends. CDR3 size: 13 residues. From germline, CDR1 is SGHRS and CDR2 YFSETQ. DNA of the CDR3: TGCGCCAGCAGCTTGGACACCCACACTGAAGCTTTCTTT. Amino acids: CASSLDTHTEAFF.

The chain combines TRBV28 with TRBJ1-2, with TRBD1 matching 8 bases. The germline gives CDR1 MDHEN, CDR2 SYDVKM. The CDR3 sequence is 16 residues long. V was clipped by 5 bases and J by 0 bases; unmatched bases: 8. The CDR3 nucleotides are TGTGCCAGCAGTCGGTACAGACAGGGGTCTAACTATGGCTACACCTTC. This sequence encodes CASSRYRQGSNYGYTF.

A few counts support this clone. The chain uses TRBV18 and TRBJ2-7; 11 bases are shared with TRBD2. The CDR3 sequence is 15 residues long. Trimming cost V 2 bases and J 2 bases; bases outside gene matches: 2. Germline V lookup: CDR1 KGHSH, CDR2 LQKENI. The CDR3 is CASSPGLAGPYEQYF. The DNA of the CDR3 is TGTGCCAGCTCACCAGGACTAGCGGGTCCCTACGAGCAGTACTTC.

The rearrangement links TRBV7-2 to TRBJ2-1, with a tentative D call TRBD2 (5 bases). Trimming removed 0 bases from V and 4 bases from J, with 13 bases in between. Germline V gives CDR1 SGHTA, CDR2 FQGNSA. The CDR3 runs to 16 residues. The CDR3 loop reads CASSLAGGSGYNEQFF. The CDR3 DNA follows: TGTGCCAGCAGCTTAGCGGGCGGGTCGGGATACAATGAGCAGTTCTTC.

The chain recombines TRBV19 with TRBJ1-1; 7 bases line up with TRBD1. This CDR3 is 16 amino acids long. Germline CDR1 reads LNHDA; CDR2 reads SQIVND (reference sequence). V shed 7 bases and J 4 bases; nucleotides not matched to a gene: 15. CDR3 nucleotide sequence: TGTGCCAGTAAGGGGGCGGCGGATGTATCAACCACTGAAGCTTTCTTT. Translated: CASKGAADVSTTEAFF.

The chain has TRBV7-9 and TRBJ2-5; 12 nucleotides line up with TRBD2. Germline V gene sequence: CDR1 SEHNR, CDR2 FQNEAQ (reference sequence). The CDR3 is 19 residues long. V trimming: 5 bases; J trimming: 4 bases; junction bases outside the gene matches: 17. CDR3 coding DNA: TGTGCCAGCAGCCCCTGGTTATGGACTAGCGGGGAGGCAGGAGAGACCCAGTACTTC. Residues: CASSPWLWTSGEAGETQYF. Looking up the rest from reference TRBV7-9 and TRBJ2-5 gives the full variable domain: DTGVSQNPRHKITKRGQNVTFRCDPISEHNRLYWYRQTLGQGPEFLTYFQNEAQLEKSRLLSDRFSAERPKGSFSTLEIQRTEQGDSAMYLCASSPWLWTSGEAGETQYFGPGTRLLVL.

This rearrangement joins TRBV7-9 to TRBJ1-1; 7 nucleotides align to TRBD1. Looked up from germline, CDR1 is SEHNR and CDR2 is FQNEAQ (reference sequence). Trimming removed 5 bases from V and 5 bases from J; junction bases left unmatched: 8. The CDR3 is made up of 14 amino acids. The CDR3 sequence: CASSEQGRGTEAFF. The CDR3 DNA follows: TGTGCCAGCAGCGAACAGGGGAGAGGTACTGAAGCTTTCTTT.

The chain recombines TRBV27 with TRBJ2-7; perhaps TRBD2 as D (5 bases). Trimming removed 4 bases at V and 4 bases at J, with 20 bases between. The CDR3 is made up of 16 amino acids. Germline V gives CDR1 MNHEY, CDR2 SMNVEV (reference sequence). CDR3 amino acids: CASSSRYYSATYEQYF. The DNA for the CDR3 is TGTGCCAGCAGTTCTAGGTATTATAGCGCGACTTACGAGCAGTACTTC.

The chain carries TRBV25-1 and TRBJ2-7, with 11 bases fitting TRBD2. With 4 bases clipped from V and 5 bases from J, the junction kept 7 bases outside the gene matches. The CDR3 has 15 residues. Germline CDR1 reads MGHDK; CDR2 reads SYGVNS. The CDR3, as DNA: TGTGCCAGCAGTGGCCCTAGCGGGAGGTTGGACGAGCAGTACTTC. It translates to CASSGPSGRLDEQYF.

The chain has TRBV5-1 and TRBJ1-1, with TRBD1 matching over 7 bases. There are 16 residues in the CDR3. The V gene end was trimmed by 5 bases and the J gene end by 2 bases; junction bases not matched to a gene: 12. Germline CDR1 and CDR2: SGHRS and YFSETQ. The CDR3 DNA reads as TGCGCCAGCAGGCTAACGACAGGGCGGACCAACACTGAAGCTTTCTTT. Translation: CASRLTTGRTNTEAFF. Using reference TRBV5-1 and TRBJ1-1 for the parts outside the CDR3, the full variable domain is KAGVTQTPRYLIKTRGQQVTLSCSPISGHRSVSWYQQTPGQGLQFLFEYFSETQRNKGNFPGRFSGRQFSNSRSEMNVSTLELGDSALYLCASRLTTGRTNTEAFFGQGTRLTVV.